These 21 T cell receptor beta chains were sequenced from one sample in a study of cytomegalovirus exposure and HLA in healthy donors. The PCR was carried out with 60 Vbeta primers and 13 Jbeta primers. Using immunoSEQ multiplex PCR, the repertoire was profiled, and TCRdb retains in-frame clones only, with some absent. The sample has over 65,000 clones. The sequenced sample consisted of PBMCs. The receptors stem from a man aged 25-45 years in good health and CMV-seronegative.

J is TRBJ1-4 and V is TRBV21-1; the D call of TRBD1 is as the table states it, not checked on the DNA. TRBV21-1 is described as a pseudogene. CDR3 length equals 17 residues. The CDR3 sequence: CASSKDPRLGPNEKLFF. The CDR3 nucleotides are TGTGCCAGCAGCAAAGACCCCCGATTGGGGCCAAATGAAAAACTGTTTTTT.

The CDR3, as DNA: TGTGCCAGTAGTACCAGGACAGGGGCGGTAGGCTACACCTTC. Protein product: CASSTRTGAVGYTF. J is TRBJ1-2 and V is TRBV19; TRBD1 aligns across 9 bases. The CDR3 contains 14 residues. From germline, CDR1 is LNHDA and CDR2 SQIVND (reference sequence). V shed 4 bases, J shed 8 bases, and the junction held 8 bases outside the gene matches.

The genes are TRBV6-4 and TRBJ2-1; TRBD2 matches at 9 bases. From germline, CDR1 is MRHNA and CDR2 SNTAGT. The CDR3 is made up of 16 amino acids. The J segment lost 7 bases and the V segment lost 6 bases, leaving 13 bases of the junction unmatched. This CDR3 reads CASSPGPGGGGNEQFF. The CDR3 DNA reads as TGTGCCAGCAGCCCCGGACCTGGCGGGGGGGGGAATGAGCAGTTCTTC.

The chain joins TRBV5-1 to TRBJ1-5; 7 bases are a match to TRBD1. With V trimmed by 0 bases and J by 2 bases, 8 bases remained unmatched. The CDR3 consists of 17 residues. CDR1 is SGHRS, CDR2 YFSETQ, per germline. The CDR3 is CASSLGFGDRGNQPQHF. The DNA of the CDR3 is TGCGCCAGCAGCTTGGGTTTTGGGGACAGAGGCAATCAGCCCCAGCATTTT.

This chain joins TRBV6-1 and TRBJ2-3; D not resolved. This CDR3 has 13 amino acids. CDR1 and CDR2 (germline): MNHNS, SASEGT. Trimming removed 6 bases at V and 0 bases at J, with 7 bases between. The CDR3 region is CASSDGSTDTQYF. The CDR3 DNA sequence: TGTGCCAGCAGCGACGGGAGCACAGATACGCAGTATTTT.

The CDR3, as DNA: TGTGCCAGCAGTGAACTCTTCTGGGGCAGGGATAGCAATCAGCCCCAGCATTTT. Protein sequence: CASSELFWGRDSNQPQHF. The chain employs TRBV2 and TRBJ1-5, with D perhaps TRBD1 (5 bases). V lost 2 bases and J 0 bases, leaving 17 bases between the germline ends. The CDR3 totals 18 residues. Per germline, CDR1 SNHLY and CDR2 FYNNEI.

V usage is TRBV5-8 and J usage is TRBJ1-5, with a possible D match to TRBD1 (5 bases). V was trimmed by 3 bases and J by 11 bases, leaving 18 bases between them. The CDR3 is made up of 14 amino acids. Germline assignment: CDR1 SGHTS and CDR2 YDEGEE. The CDR3 spells CASSSFYNAGTQHF. Written as DNA, the CDR3 is TGTGCCAGCAGCTCCTTTTACAACGCAGGGACCCAGCATTTT.

This sequence joins TRBV5-6 and TRBJ1-2; 10 bases are shared with TRBD1. Germline CDR1 and CDR2: SGHDT and YYEEEE. CDR3 length: 14 amino acids. V dropped 4 bases and J dropped 8; count of bases not matched to a gene: 8. The CDR3 bases are TGTGCCAGCAGCCAGACAGGGGGCTCTGAAGGCTACACCTTC. Translation gives CASSQTGGSEGYTF.

The V and J genes are TRBV5-1 and TRBJ2-5; the D gene is possibly TRBD1 (6 bases). The germline V and J ends were trimmed by 3 bases and 3 bases, with 9 bases remaining between them. The germline gives CDR1 SGHRS, CDR2 YFSETQ. The CDR3 has 13 residues. CDR3 nucleotide sequence: TGCGCCAGCAGCTCCGGGACAAAAGAGACCCAGTACTTC. It specifies CASSSGTKETQYF.

The gene calls are TRBV2 and TRBJ2-1; 10 bases are a match to TRBD2. The CDR3 runs to 18 residues. V dropped 0 bases and J dropped 7; count of bases not matched to a gene: 12. Germline V gene data show CDR1 as SNHLY and CDR2 as FYNNEI. CDR3 coding DNA: TGTGCCAGCAGTGAAGCCCCCCCGGCTAGCGGGGGCGTGAATGAGCAGTTCTTC. It yields the protein CASSEAPPASGGVNEQFF.

The chain employs TRBV7-9 and TRBJ2-3; TRBD2 matches at 14 bases. CDR3 length: 18 residues. CDR1 and CDR2 (germline): SEHNR, FQNEAQ (reference sequence). V dropped 5 bases and J dropped 1; count of bases not matched to a gene: 8. CDR3 protein: CASSTRTSGGPRTDTQYF. For the CDR3, the DNA is TGTGCCAGCAGCACCCGGACTAGCGGGGGGCCACGCACAGATACGCAGTATTTT.

The chain links TRBV7-6 to TRBJ2-7, with 10 bases fitting TRBD1. The germline CDR1 and CDR2 sequences are SGHVS and FNYEAQ. There are 17 residues in the CDR3. The ends lost 5 bases at V and 7 bases at J; junction bases unmatched: 17. CDR3 in DNA: TGTGCCAGCAGCCCGCGAAAGGGACAGGGGTTAACGGGAGAGCAGTACTTC. Its translation is CASSPRKGQGLTGEQYF.

V usage is TRBV5-6 and J usage is TRBJ2-7; weak D call: TRBD1 (5 bases). Between the trimmed V and J ends, which lost 4 bases and 2 bases, there was a span of 13 bases. Germline-derived CDR1 and CDR2 are SGHDT and YYEEEE. The CDR3 is made up of 14 amino acids. CDR3 in amino acids: CASSLLTVTYEQYF. In DNA, the CDR3 is TGTGCCAGCAGCCTACTGACAGTTACCTACGAGCAGTACTTC.

The chain joins TRBV7-2 to TRBJ2-2; possibly TRBD2 for D (6 bases). The CDR3 extends over 16 amino acids. Looked up from germline, CDR1 is SGHTA and CDR2 is FQGNSA. Trimming left V 3 bases short and J 1 base short, with 12 bases between. CDR3 loop: CASSFGDFMNTGELFF. In DNA form, the CDR3 reads TGTGCCAGCAGCTTCGGGGACTTCATGAACACCGGGGAGCTGTTTTTT.

The V call is TRBV5-8, the J call TRBJ2-7, with D possibly TRBD2 on 5 matching bases. Germline CDR1 reads SGHTS; CDR2 reads YDEGEE. V was shortened by 5 bases and J by 0 bases, with 12 bases between the two germline ends. This CDR3 spans 14 amino acids. The CDR3 here is CASRLVDHSYEQYF. The CDR3, as DNA: TGTGCCAGCAGACTAGTCGACCACTCCTACGAGCAGTACTTC.

The gene calls are TRBV9 and TRBJ2-1; the match to TRBD2 covers 11 bases. In germline, CDR1 is SGDLS, CDR2 YYNGEE. V was pared by 2 bases and J by 3 bases, with 4 bases of the junction left unmatched. The CDR3 runs to 16 residues. The CDR3 DNA reads TGTGCCAGCAGCGTGCTAGCGGGAGGCAACTACAATGAGCAGTTCTTC. It translates to CASSVLAGGNYNEQFF.

The J gene is TRBJ2-1, the V gene TRBV5-1; TRBD2 is a possible D gene (5 bases). Germline assignment: CDR1 SGHRS and CDR2 YFSETQ. The CDR3 spans 16 residues. The ends were cut back, 7 bases at V and 4 bases at J, with 21 bases in the middle. CDR3 nucleotide sequence: TGCGCCAGCTCTACCCAGCCCACGGGGTTATACAATGAGCAGTTCTTC. As protein: CASSTQPTGLYNEQFF.

The chain is built from TRBV9 and TRBJ1-1; D is unclear. Trimming stripped 0 bases from V and 3 bases from J, with 12 bases between. Per the germline V gene, CDR1 is SGDLS and CDR2 is YYNGEE. This CDR3 has 15 residues. CDR3 DNA sequence: TGTGCCAGCAGCGTAGATGTCAACTTAGACACTGAAGCTTTCTTT. Translation gives CASSVDVNLDTEAFF.

This sequence joins TRBV4-2 and TRBJ2-4; 8 bases map to TRBD1. Germline V CDR1 and CDR2: LGHNA, YNFKEQ. CDR3 size: 20 residues. Trimming at V came to 2 bases and at J to 0 bases, leaving 15 bases not matched to a gene. Here the CDR3 DNA reads TGTGCCAGCAGCCAAAGGACAGGGAAGGGTGAACTCCTAGCCAAAAACATTCAGTACTTC. Amino acids: CASSQRTGKGELLAKNIQYF.

The rearrangement links TRBV10-2 to TRBJ1-6; 10 nucleotides agree with TRBD1. V lost 8 bases to trimming and J lost 7 bases; unmatched junction nucleotides: 5. CDR3 length equals 14 residues. The germline CDR1 and CDR2 sequences are WSHSY and SAAADI. In DNA, the CDR3 is TGCGCCAGCGAGCGGGGACAGGGGAATTCACCCCTCCACTTT. It is translated as CASERGQGNSPLHF.

V is TRBV18 and J is TRBJ2-5, with D perhaps TRBD1 (6 bases). CDR1 and CDR2 from the germline V gene are KGHSH and LQKENI. The CDR3 runs 15 residues. The V end lost 2 bases, the J end lost 5 bases, and 15 bases lay between the germline ends. The CDR3 DNA sequence: TGTGCCAGCTCACCATTCCAGGGGACGGGGGAGACCCAGTACTTC. It specifies CASSPFQGTGETQYF.